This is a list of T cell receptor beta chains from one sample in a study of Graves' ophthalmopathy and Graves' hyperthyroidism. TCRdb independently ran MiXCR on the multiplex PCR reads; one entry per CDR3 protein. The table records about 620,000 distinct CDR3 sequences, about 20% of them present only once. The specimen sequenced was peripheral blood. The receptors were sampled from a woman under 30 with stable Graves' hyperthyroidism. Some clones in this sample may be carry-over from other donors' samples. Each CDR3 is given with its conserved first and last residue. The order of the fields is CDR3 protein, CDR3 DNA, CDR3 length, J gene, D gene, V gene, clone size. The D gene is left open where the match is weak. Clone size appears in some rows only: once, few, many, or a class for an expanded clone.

CDR3: CASSLPRQGITEAFF
DNA: TGTGCCAGCAGTCTACCACGACAGGGGATCACTGAAGCTTTCTTT
length: 15
J: TRBJ1-1
D: TRBD1
V: TRBV28
size: few

CDR3: CASSREFAYGYTF
DNA: TGTGCCAGCAGTCGTGAATTTGCCTATGGCTACACCTTC
length: 13
J: TRBJ1-2
D: NA
V: TRBV6-5
size: many

CDR3: CASSFGLGQETQYF
DNA: TGTGCCAGCAGTTTCGGGTTGGGCCAAGAGACCCAGTACTTC
length: 14
J: TRBJ2-5
D: NA
V: TRBV12-3/TRBV12-4
size: NA

CDR3: CASGLKGPGNIQYF
DNA: TGTGCCAGCGGACTTAAGGGGCCCGGAAACATTCAGTACTTC
length: 14
J: TRBJ2-4
D: NA
V: TRBV12-3/TRBV12-4
size: many

CDR3: CSARGLTGGTWNTEAFF
DNA: TGCAGTGCCAGGGGATTGACAGGTGGGACATGGAACACTGAAGCTTTCTTT
length: 17
J: TRBJ1-1
D: NA
V: TRBV20-1
size: many

CDR3: CASSIMSQAGGYTF
DNA: TGTGCCAGTAGTATAATGTCGCAGGCGGGTGGCTACACCTTC
length: 14
J: TRBJ1-2
D: NA
V: TRBV19
size: many

CDR3: CASSEAFWTGVNTEAFF
DNA: TGTGCCAGCAGTGAAGCGTTTTGGACAGGGGTGAACACTGAAGCTTTCTTT
length: 17
J: TRBJ1-1
D: TRBD1
V: TRBV6-1
size: NA

CDR3: CASSRLTGPNTYQPQHF
DNA: TGTGCCAGCAGCCGACTGACCGGCCCCAACACCTATCAGCCCCAGCATTTT
length: 17
J: TRBJ1-5
D: NA
V: TRBV6-1
size: NA

CDR3: CASGPDPWEQYF
DNA: TGTGCCAGTGGCCCGGACCCTTGGGAGCAGTACTTC
length: 12
J: TRBJ2-7
D: NA
V: TRBV12-5
size: many

CDR3: CASSSSAELQETQYF
DNA: TGTGCCAGCAGCTCCTCGGCGGAGCTCCAAGAGACCCAGTACTTC
length: 15
J: TRBJ2-5
D: NA
V: TRBV11-2
size: many

CDR3: CASSQGRVSGNTGGLFF
DNA: TGTGCCAGCAGCCAAGGGCGGGTTAGCGGGAACACCGGGGGGCTGTTTTTT
length: 17
J: TRBJ2-2
D: TRBD2
V: TRBV4-2
size: NA

CDR3: CASSLEIHTEAFF
DNA: TGTGCCAGCAGCTTAGAGATTCACACTGAAGCTTTCTTT
length: 13
J: TRBJ1-1
D: NA
V: TRBV7-2
size: many

CDR3: CASSEAHRRGGSYEQYF
DNA: TGTGCCAGCAGTGAAGCGCACCGTAGGGGGGGGTCCTACGAGCAGTACTTC
length: 17
J: TRBJ2-7
D: NA
V: TRBV2
size: NA

CDR3: CASTQTETYGYTF
DNA: TGTGCCAGCACCCAGACAGAGACGTATGGCTACACCTTC
length: 13
J: TRBJ1-2
D: NA
V: TRBV2
size: many

CDR3: CAISEGSGSPYEQYF
DNA: TGTGCCATCAGTGAGGGTAGCGGGAGCCCCTACGAGCAGTACTTC
length: 15
J: TRBJ2-7
D: TRBD2
V: TRBV10-3
size: many

CDR3: CSVQTSGNYEQYF
DNA: TGCAGTGTTCAGACTAGCGGTAACTACGAGCAGTACTTC
length: 13
J: TRBJ2-7
D: TRBD2
V: TRBV20-1
size: many

CDR3: CASSEARQLYGYTF
DNA: TGTGCCAGCAGTGAAGCGAGGCAGCTCTATGGCTACACCTTC
length: 14
J: TRBJ1-2
D: NA
V: TRBV6-1
size: once

CDR3: CASSLDQGASYEQYF
DNA: TGTGCCAGCAGCTTAGATCAGGGGGCATCCTACGAGCAGTACTTC
length: 15
J: TRBJ2-7
D: TRBD1
V: TRBV11-2
size: many

CDR3: CSVASGGLYEQYF
DNA: TGCAGCGTTGCGAGCGGGGGGCTATACGAGCAGTACTTC
length: 13
J: TRBJ2-7
D: TRBD2
V: TRBV29-1
size: many

CDR3: CASEDSFGEQYF
DNA: TGTGCTAGTGAAGACAGTTTCGGCGAGCAGTACTTC
length: 12
J: TRBJ2-7
D: NA
V: TRBV12-5
size: many

CDR3: CASSDQGGGRSYEQYF
DNA: TGTGCCAGCAGTGACCAGGGAGGCGGGCGCTCCTACGAGCAGTACTTC
length: 16
J: TRBJ2-7
D: NA
V: TRBV6-1
size: few

CDR3: CATSDFEGARNYGYTF
DNA: TGTGCCACCAGTGATTTTGAGGGAGCCCGTAACTATGGCTACACCTTC
length: 16
J: TRBJ1-2
D: NA
V: TRBV24-1
size: few

CDR3: CASTPGQGGETQYF
DNA: TGTGCCAGCACCCCGGGACAGGGAGGAGAGACCCAGTACTTC
length: 14
J: TRBJ2-5
D: TRBD1
V: TRBV12-3/TRBV12-4
size: many

CDR3: CASSEVESYGYTF
DNA: TGTGCCAGCAGTGAAGTTGAGTCCTATGGCTACACCTTC
length: 13
J: TRBJ1-2
D: NA
V: TRBV2
size: many

CDR3: CAWSEDSHSNQPQHF
DNA: TGTGCCTGGAGTGAGGACAGTCACAGCAATCAGCCCCAGCATTTT
length: 15
J: TRBJ1-5
D: NA
V: TRBV30
size: NA

CDR3: CASRWGDGTEAFF
DNA: TGTGCCAGCAGATGGGGGGACGGGACTGAAGCTTTCTTT
length: 13
J: TRBJ1-1
D: NA
V: TRBV12-3/TRBV12-4
size: NA

CDR3: CASRAGTGVGLEQYF
DNA: TGTGCCAGCAGGGCGGGGACAGGGGTTGGTCTCGAGCAGTACTTC
length: 15
J: TRBJ2-7
D: TRBD1
V: TRBV27
size: many

CDR3: CASSLMPQPNTEAFF
DNA: TGTGCCAGCAGTCTTATGCCACAGCCGAACACTGAAGCTTTCTTT
length: 15
J: TRBJ1-1
D: NA
V: TRBV5-5
size: many

CDR3: CATSSGYQETQYF
DNA: TGTGCCACCAGCAGCGGGTACCAAGAGACCCAGTACTTC
length: 13
J: TRBJ2-5
D: NA
V: TRBV15
size: few

CDR3: CASNSGAGSDHEQYF
DNA: TGTGCCAGCAATTCCGGGGCAGGGTCTGACCACGAGCAGTACTTC
length: 15
J: TRBJ2-7
D: NA
V: TRBV12-3/TRBV12-4
size: few

CDR3: CASRLRRRPYEQYF
DNA: TGTGCCAGCAGGCTCAGACGGAGACCCTACGAGCAGTACTTC
length: 14
J: TRBJ2-7
D: NA
V: TRBV28
size: NA

CDR3: CATSDYKTGIYEQYF
DNA: TGTGCCACCAGTGATTATAAGACAGGGATCTACGAGCAGTACTTC
length: 15
J: TRBJ2-7
D: TRBD1
V: TRBV24-1
size: many

CDR3: CSARDGGEGETQYF
DNA: TGCAGTGCTAGAGATGGTGGGGAGGGAGAGACCCAGTACTTC
length: 14
J: TRBJ2-5
D: TRBD2
V: TRBV20-1
size: once

CDR3: CSALNRGLNTEAFF
DNA: TGCAGTGCTCTAAACAGGGGGCTGAACACTGAAGCTTTCTTT
length: 14
J: TRBJ1-1
D: TRBD1
V: TRBV20-1
size: NA

CDR3: CASRFSGTGYEQYF
DNA: TGTGCCAGCAGATTTTCCGGGACAGGCTACGAGCAGTACTTC
length: 14
J: TRBJ2-7
D: TRBD1
V: TRBV27
size: many

CDR3: CASSRQGVKDTEAFF
DNA: TGTGCCAGCAGCCGACAGGGGGTTAAGGACACTGAAGCTTTCTTT
length: 15
J: TRBJ1-1
D: TRBD1
V: TRBV14
size: few

CDR3: CASSGTDYSGANVLTF
DNA: TGTGCCAGCAGCGGGACAGATTACTCTGGGGCCAACGTCCTGACTTTC
length: 16
J: TRBJ2-6
D: TRBD1
V: TRBV27
size: NA

CDR3: CSASNRPTTYINGYTF
DNA: TGCAGTGCCTCGAACCGTCCTACCACTTATATAAATGGCTACACCTTC
length: 16
J: TRBJ1-2
D: NA
V: TRBV20-1
size: many

CDR3: CASSNKINSPLHF
DNA: TGTGCCAGCAGTAACAAGATCAATTCACCCCTCCACTTT
length: 13
J: TRBJ1-6
D: NA
V: TRBV12-3/TRBV12-4
size: NA

CDR3: CASSSLRGRGYGYTF
DNA: TGTGCCAGCAGTTCTCTCAGGGGGCGAGGCTATGGCTACACCTTC
length: 15
J: TRBJ1-2
D: TRBD1
V: TRBV28
size: many

CDR3: CAISRDRGLNNSPLHF
DNA: TGTGCCATCAGCCGAGACAGGGGCCTCAATAATTCACCCCTCCACTTT
length: 16
J: TRBJ1-6
D: TRBD1
V: TRBV10-3
size: many

CDR3: CASSPGLVSVYGYTF
DNA: TGTGCCAGCAGTCCGGGCCTCGTGTCTGTGTATGGCTACACCTTC
length: 15
J: TRBJ1-2
D: NA
V: TRBV28
size: many

CDR3: CASSLPDRSHEQYF
DNA: TGTGCCAGCTCACTGCCGGACAGGTCCCACGAGCAGTACTTC
length: 14
J: TRBJ2-7
D: TRBD1
V: TRBV18
size: many

CDR3: CASSLPGGHEQCF
DNA: TGTGCCAGCAGTTTACCAGGGGGACACGAGCAGTGCTTC
length: 13
J: TRBJ2-7
D: TRBD1
V: TRBV27
size: many

CDR3: CVSRTNGAVNTEAFF
DNA: TGTGTCAGCAGAACCAATGGGGCCGTGAACACTGAAGCTTTCTTT
length: 15
J: TRBJ1-1
D: NA
V: TRBV6-5
size: many

CDR3: CASSAGYGNYNSPLHF
DNA: TGTGCCAGCAGTGCCGGATACGGAAATTATAATTCACCCCTCCACTTT
length: 16
J: TRBJ1-6
D: NA
V: TRBV3-1
size: NA

CDR3: CASRWGPWETQYF
DNA: TGTGCCAGCAGATGGGGGCCGTGGGAGACCCAGTACTTC
length: 13
J: TRBJ2-5
D: NA
V: TRBV6-1
size: once

CDR3: CAICGGSPNTEAFF
DNA: TGCGCCATTTGTGGGGGGTCCCCGAACACTGAAGCTTTCTTT
length: 14
J: TRBJ1-1
D: NA
V: TRBV10-1
size: few

CDR3: CAGLDTGELCF
DNA: TGTGCCGGCTTAGACACCGGGGAGCTGTGTTTT
length: 11
J: TRBJ2-2
D: NA
V: TRBV7-9
size: NA

CDR3: CASSLAYETQYF
DNA: TGTGCCAGCAGTTTAGCATATGAGACCCAGTACTTC
length: 12
J: TRBJ2-5
D: NA
V: TRBV12-3/TRBV12-4
size: NA

CDR3: CASSSQTGGRYNEQFF
DNA: TGTGCCAGCAGTTCCCAAACAGGGGGCCGCTACAATGAGCAGTTCTTC
length: 16
J: TRBJ2-1
D: TRBD1
V: TRBV27
size: few

CDR3: CASSPGASNEQYF
DNA: TGTGCCAGCAGCCCTGGAGCTTCGAACGAGCAGTACTTC
length: 13
J: TRBJ2-7
D: NA
V: TRBV7-9
size: many

CDR3: CASGSSTQYF
DNA: TGTGCCAGCGGTAGTAGTACGCAGTATTTT
length: 10
J: TRBJ2-3
D: NA
V: TRBV11-2
size: few

CDR3: CASSFMENTEAFF
DNA: TGTGCCAGCAGTTTTATGGAGAACACTGAAGCTTTCTTT
length: 13
J: TRBJ1-1
D: NA
V: TRBV28
size: many

CDR3: CASSDTYRDSQETQYF
DNA: TGTGCCAGCAGCGACACGTACCGGGACAGCCAAGAGACCCAGTACTTC
length: 16
J: TRBJ2-5
D: TRBD1
V: TRBV6-1
size: many

CDR3: CASSYWGTGLNTEAFF
DNA: TGTGCCAGCAGTTACTGGGGGACAGGATTGAACACTGAAGCTTTCTTT
length: 16
J: TRBJ1-1
D: TRBD1
V: TRBV6-5
size: many

CDR3: CASTTLGRNQPQHF
DNA: TGTGCCAGCACCACCCTGGGAAGAAATCAGCCCCAGCATTTT
length: 14
J: TRBJ1-5
D: NA
V: TRBV12-3/TRBV12-4
size: many

CDR3: CASGTDRSAKNIQYF
DNA: TGTGCTAGTGGGACGGACAGGTCGGCCAAAAACATTCAGTACTTC
length: 15
J: TRBJ2-4
D: TRBD1
V: TRBV12-5
size: many

CDR3: CASSPGVVDYTEAFF
DNA: TGTGCCAGCAGCCCAGGGGTCGTGGATTACACTGAAGCTTTCTTT
length: 15
J: TRBJ1-1
D: NA
V: TRBV7-3
size: many

CDR3: CASSPLGTLYEQYF
DNA: TGCGCCAGCAGCCCACTCGGGACACTCTACGAGCAGTACTTC
length: 14
J: TRBJ2-7
D: NA
V: TRBV4-1
size: few